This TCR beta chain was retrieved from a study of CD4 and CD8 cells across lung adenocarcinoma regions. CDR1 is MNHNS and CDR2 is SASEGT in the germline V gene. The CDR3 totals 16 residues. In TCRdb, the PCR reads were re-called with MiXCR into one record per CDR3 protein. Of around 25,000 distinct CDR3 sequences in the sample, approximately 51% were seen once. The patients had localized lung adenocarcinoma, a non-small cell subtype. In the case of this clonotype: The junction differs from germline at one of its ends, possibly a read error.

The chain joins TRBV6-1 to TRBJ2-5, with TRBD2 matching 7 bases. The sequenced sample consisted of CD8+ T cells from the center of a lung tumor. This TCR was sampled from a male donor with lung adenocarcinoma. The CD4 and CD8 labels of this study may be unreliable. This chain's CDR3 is CASAGDGRRGKETQYF. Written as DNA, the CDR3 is TGTGCCAGCGCGGGGGACGGGCGCCGTGGCAAAGAGACGCAGTACTTC.